What follows is one T cell receptor beta chain and its context. Which antigen it targets is not known. Base qualities are missing; no much larger clone stands one base away. This entry is derived from a study of blood T cell repertoires in COVID-19 (TCRdb year 2020). In the study overall: Samples from collaborators originated in the United States, Italy and Spain and spanned both the acute and convalescent phases of COVID-19. The material from the prospective study consisted of cDNA or gDNA derived from T cells, B-cell-depleted T cells, or PBMCs. The dataset comprised deeply sampled blood TCRbeta repertoires from subjects exposed to, actively infected with, or recovered from COVID-19. The repertoires were made available in a free public database intended to serve as a resource for research on the immune response to SARS-CoV-2. The samples were drawn from the first 160 participants of the ongoing ImmuneRACE study and from 1,254 subjects provided by 6 global collaborators. Sample metadata almost always included a de-identified subject ID, COVID-19 status, age in years and sex. Where HLA class I and class II types were available, the types were taken from metadata supplied by the sample provider, not from assay-based typing. What the work shows at the level of the full study, not this receptor alone: Clinical and demographic metadata were provided uncurated, with the amount varying by source and participant.

Whole blood was collected in K2EDTA tubes by collaborating institutions according to the institutions' own protocols. For TCRbeta analysis, collaborator samples were shipped as frozen whole blood, as isolated PBMCs, or as DNA extracted from either sample type. TCRbeta CDR3 regions were amplified from genomic DNA by means of the immunoSEQ Assay, a bias-controlled multiplex PCR. As for the authors' bioinformatics: Nucleated cell counts per sample were estimated from amplification of reference gene primers within the assay. To quantify the absolute abundance of each unique TCRbeta CDR3 rearrangement, sequence reads were collapsed and filtered. Productive Simpson clonality was computed per sample as the square root of Simpson's diversity index over productive rearrangements. As stored in TCRdb, this immuneACCESS dataset retains in-frame rearrangements with V and J assigned. A fraction of the clones does not appear; measured against another copy, unresolved V genes explain less than half of the discrepancy, and the remainder lacks a known reason. D and trimming come from the DNA, and the V and J calls and clone size come from that table. The sample has about 140,000 clones on record, 70% to 80% of them singletons. Roughly 3.6% of the sample belongs to the ten largest clones.

V sheds 1 base and J sheds 2 bases, leaving 9 bases between their ends. Measured from the cysteine to the phenylalanine, the CDR3 is 14 residues long. Only the CDR3 region is kept as DNA, spanning 42 bases read in frame from base 1. Per the germline V gene (reference sequence), LNHDA is the CDR1 and SQIVND is the CDR2. The sample consisted of peripheral blood. This TCR came from a man in his sixties with acute or convalescent COVID-19. The chain is encoded by TRBV19 joined to TRBJ2-7; 6 matching bases give a weak D call of TRBD2. The DNA sequence is TGTGCCAGTAGTATAGGGGACTCTGCCTACGAGCAGTACTTC. Its translation reads: CASSIGDSAYEQYF.